This T cell receptor beta chain was captured in a study of tissue T cells after allogeneic stem cell transplantation. Study at large: Adult allogeneic hematopoietic cell transplant recipients with steroid-refractory graft-versus-host disease were prospectively enrolled for research autopsy. Patients with graft-versus-host disease had grafts: four unmodified, three CD34-selected and T-cell-depleted. CD3+ T cells were flow-sorted when enough cells; otherwise DNA extracted directly.

Germline V gene data show CDR1 as SNHLY and CDR2 as FYNNEI. The CDR3 extends over 15 amino acids. V dropped 4 bases and J dropped 3; count of bases not matched to a gene: 4. Using immunoSEQ multiplex PCR, the repertoire was profiled, and TCRdb retains in-frame clones only, with some absent. This sample has 28,000 or so clones, with about 90% found just once. The receptor comes from a male donor at least 60 years old who later had graft-versus-host disease after an allogeneic stem cell transplant. The V gene is TRBV2, the J gene TRBJ2-3; 10 positions match TRBD2. The specimen comprised blood, sampled before transplantation. The CDR3 is CASSGIAGGTDTQYF. CDR3 in DNA: TGTGCCAGCAGTGGGATAGCGGGGGGAACAGATACGCAGTATTTT.